This T cell receptor beta chain was profiled in a study of blood T cell repertoires in COVID-19. This CDR3 is 13 amino acids long. Germline trimming cut 6 bases from V and 2 bases from J; bases unmatched to any gene: 3. Germline assignment: CDR1 LGHDT and CDR2 YNNKEL (reference sequence). This clone was seen only once. The repertoire was sequenced with immunoSEQ multiplex PCR; TCRdb's copy has only in-frame clones and lacks some. The sample gives about 300,000 clones, approximately 85% of which show up once; 2.2% is in the top ten. V usage is TRBV3-1 (or the pseudogene TRBV3-2) and J usage is TRBJ1-1; TRBD1 matches 7 bases. Source material: PBMCs or T cells enriched from blood (not recorded which). The source of this sequence is a man under 40 who had recovered from COVID-19. The CDR3 DNA reads TGTGCCAGCAGTACAGGGGACAACACTGAAGCTTTCTTT. Translated: CASSTGDNTEAFF.